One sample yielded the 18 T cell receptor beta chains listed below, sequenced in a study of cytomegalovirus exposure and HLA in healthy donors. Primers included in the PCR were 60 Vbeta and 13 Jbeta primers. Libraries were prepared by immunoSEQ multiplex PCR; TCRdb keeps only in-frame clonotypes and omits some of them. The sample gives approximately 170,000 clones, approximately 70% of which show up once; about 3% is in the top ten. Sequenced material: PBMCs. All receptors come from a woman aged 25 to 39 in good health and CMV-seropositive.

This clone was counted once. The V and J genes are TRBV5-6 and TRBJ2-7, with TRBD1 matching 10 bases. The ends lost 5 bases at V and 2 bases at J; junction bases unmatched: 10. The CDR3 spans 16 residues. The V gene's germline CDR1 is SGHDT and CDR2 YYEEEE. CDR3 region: CASRGGAGQGAYEQYF. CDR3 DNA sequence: TGTGCCAGCAGGGGGGGAGCCGGACAGGGGGCCTACGAGCAGTACTTC.

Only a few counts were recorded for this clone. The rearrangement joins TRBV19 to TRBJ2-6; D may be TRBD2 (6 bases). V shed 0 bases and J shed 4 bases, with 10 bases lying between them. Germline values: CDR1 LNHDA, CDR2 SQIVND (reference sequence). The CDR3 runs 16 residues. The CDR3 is CASSIDAGTGANVLTF. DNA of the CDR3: TGTGCCAGTAGTATAGATGCGGGAACCGGGGCCAACGTCCTGACTTTC. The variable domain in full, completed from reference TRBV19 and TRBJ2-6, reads DGGITQSPKYLFRKEGQNVTLSCEQNLNHDAMYWYRQDPGQGLRLIYYSQIVNDFQKGDIAEGYSVSREKKESFPLTVTSAQKNPTAFYLCASSIDAGTGANVLTFGAGSRLTVL.

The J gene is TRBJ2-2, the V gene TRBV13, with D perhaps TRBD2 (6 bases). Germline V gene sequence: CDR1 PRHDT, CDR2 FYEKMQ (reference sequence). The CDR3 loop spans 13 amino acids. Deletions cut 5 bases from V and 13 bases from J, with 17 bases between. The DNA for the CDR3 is TGTGCCAGCAGCCCGGGACTGATCCTGGGGCTGTTTTTT. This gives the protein CASSPGLILGLFF.

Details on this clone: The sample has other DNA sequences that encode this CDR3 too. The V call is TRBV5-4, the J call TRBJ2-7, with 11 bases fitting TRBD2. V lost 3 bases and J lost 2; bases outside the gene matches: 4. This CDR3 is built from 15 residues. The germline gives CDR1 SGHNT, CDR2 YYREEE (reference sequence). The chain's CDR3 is CASSWGTSGTYEQYF. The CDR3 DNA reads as TGTGCCAGCAGCTGGGGGACTAGCGGCACCTACGAGCAGTACTTC.

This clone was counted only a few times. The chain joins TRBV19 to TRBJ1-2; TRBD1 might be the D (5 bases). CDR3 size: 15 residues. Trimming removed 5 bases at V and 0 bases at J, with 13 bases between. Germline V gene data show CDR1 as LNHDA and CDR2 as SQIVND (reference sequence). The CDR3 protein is CASSLNRPPNYGYTF. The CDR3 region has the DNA TGTGCCAGTAGTTTGAACAGGCCTCCTAACTATGGCTACACCTTC.

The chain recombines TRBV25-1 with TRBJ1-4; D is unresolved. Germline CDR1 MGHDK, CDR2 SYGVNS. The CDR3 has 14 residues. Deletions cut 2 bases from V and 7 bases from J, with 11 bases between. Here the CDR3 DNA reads TGTGCCAGCAGTGAAGTTGGAGGAGCTGAAAAACTGTTTTTT. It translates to CASSEVGGAEKLFF.

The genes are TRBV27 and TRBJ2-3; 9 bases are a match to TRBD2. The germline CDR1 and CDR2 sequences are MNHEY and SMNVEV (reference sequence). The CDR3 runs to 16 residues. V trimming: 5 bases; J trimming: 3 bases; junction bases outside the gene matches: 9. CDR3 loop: CASSSLAGVRTDTQYF. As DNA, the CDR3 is TGTGCCAGCAGTAGTTTAGCGGGAGTCCGGACAGATACGCAGTATTTT.

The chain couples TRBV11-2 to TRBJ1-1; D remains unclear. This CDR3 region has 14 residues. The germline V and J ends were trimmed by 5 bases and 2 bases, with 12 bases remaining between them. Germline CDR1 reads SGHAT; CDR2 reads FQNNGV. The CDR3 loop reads CASSPPHVNTEAFF. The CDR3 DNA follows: TGTGCCAGCAGCCCGCCACACGTTAACACTGAAGCTTTCTTT.

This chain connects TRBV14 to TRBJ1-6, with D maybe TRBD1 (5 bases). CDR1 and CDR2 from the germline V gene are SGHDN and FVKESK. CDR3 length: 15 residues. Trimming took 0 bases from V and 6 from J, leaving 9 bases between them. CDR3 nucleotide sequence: TGTGCCAGCAGCCAAGAAAAAGGGGTTAATTCACCCCTCCACTTT. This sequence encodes CASSQEKGVNSPLHF.

CDR3 residues: CASTPSAGGEYEQYF. CDR3 DNA: TGTGCCAGCACTCCTTCAGCGGGAGGCGAATACGAGCAGTACTTC. The chain links TRBV27 to TRBJ2-7; 9 nucleotides align to TRBD2. The CDR3 is made up of 15 amino acids. Germline V CDR1 and CDR2: MNHEY, SMNVEV (reference sequence). V was pared by 7 bases and J by 4 bases, with 11 bases of the junction left unmatched.

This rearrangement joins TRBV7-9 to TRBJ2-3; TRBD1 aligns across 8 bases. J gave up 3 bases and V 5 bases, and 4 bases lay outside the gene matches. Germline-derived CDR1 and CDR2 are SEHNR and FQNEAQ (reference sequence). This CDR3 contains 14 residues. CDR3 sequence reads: CASSVTGETDTQYF. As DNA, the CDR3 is TGTGCCAGCAGCGTGACAGGGGAAACAGATACGCAGTATTTT.

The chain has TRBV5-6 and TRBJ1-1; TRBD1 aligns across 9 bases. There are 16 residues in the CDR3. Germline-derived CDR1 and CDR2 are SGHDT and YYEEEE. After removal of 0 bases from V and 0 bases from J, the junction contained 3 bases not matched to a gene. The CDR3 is CASSLEGQGLNTEAFF. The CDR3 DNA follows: TGTGCCAGCAGCTTGGAGGGACAGGGATTGAACACTGAAGCTTTCTTT.

CDR3 protein: CASSEAPAVASRFSSTDTQYF. CDR3 nucleotides: TGTGCCAGCAGTGAAGCGCCTGCGGTCGCGAGCCGGTTTTCTAGCACAGATACGCAGTATTTT. The V gene is TRBV6-1, the J gene TRBJ2-3; D remains unclear. Germline assignment: CDR1 MNHNS and CDR2 SASEGT. V lost 0 bases, J lost 0 bases, and 25 bases lay in between. The CDR3 extends over 21 amino acids.

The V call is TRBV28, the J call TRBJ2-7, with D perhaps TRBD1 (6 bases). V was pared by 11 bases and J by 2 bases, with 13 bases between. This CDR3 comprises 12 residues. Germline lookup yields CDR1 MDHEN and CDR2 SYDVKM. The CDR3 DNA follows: TGTGCCTCCAGGGGATATCCCTACGAGCAGTACTTC. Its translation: CASRGYPYEQYF. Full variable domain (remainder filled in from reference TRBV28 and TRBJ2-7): DVKVTQSSRYLVKRTGEKVFLECVQDMDHENMFWYRQDPGLGLRLIYFSYDVKMKEKGDIPEGYSVSREKKERFSLILESASTNQTSMYLCASRGYPYEQYFGPGTRLTVT.

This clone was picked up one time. The CDR3 DNA reads TGTGCCAGCAGCGATACGGATACTAGCGGGTTGTACTACGAGCAGTACTTC. The encoded protein is CASSDTDTSGLYYEQYF. The chain couples TRBV7-9 to TRBJ2-7; 9 bases are shared with TRBD2. Germline lookup yields CDR1 SEHNR and CDR2 FQNEAQ (reference sequence). V gave up 5 bases and J gave up 3 bases; unmatched junction bases: 14. The CDR3 runs 17 residues.

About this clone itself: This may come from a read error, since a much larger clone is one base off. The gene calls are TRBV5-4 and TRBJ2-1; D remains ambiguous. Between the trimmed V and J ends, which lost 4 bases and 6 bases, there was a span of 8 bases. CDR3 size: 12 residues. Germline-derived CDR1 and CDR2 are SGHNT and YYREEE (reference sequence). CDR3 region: CASSALGNEQFF. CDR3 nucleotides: TGTGCCAGCAGCGCCCTAGGCAATGAGCAGTTCTTC.

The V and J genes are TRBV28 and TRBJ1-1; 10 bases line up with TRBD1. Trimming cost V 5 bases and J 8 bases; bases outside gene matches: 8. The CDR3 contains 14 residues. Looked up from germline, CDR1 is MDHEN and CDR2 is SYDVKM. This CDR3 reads CASSITGTGAEAFF. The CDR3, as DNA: TGTGCCAGCAGTATCACCGGGACAGGGGCCGAAGCTTTCTTT.

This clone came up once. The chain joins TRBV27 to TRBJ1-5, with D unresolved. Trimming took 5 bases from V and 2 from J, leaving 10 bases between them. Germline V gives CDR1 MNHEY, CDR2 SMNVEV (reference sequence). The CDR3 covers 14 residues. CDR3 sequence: CASSRARGNQPQHF. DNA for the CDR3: TGTGCCAGCAGTCGGGCGAGGGGCAATCAGCCCCAGCATTTT.